Below are 32 T cell receptor beta chains sequenced from a single sample in a study of blood T cell repertoires in COVID-19. Only in-frame clones appear in the TCRdb table, and some are missing; sequencing was by immunoSEQ multiplex PCR. Here the sample spans around 150,000 clones, approximately 80% being singletons. Sequenced: peripheral blood. The receptors were sampled from a woman of 80 years or more in a cohort sampled during active or convalescent COVID-19.

CDR3 DNA sequence: TGTGCCAGCAGTGATTGGACGGGGAGACGGACTGAAGCTTTCTTT. Its translation: CASSDWTGRRTEAFF. The gene calls are TRBV25-1 and TRBJ1-1; D gene ambiguous. V was shortened by 3 bases and J by 5 bases, with 16 bases between the two germline ends. In germline, CDR1 is MGHDK, CDR2 SYGVNS. The CDR3 is 15 amino acids.

The CDR3, as DNA: TGTGCCAGTAGTGCGGACAGGGACACTGAAGCTTTCTTT. This gives the protein CASSADRDTEAFF. V and J are TRBV19 and TRBJ1-1; the match to TRBD1 covers 8 bases. The CDR3 length is 13 residues. J lost 3 bases, V lost 5 bases, and 2 bases had no gene match. Germline CDR1 is LNHDA and CDR2 is SQIVND (reference sequence).

The chain joins TRBV7-2 to TRBJ1-6; 8 bases fit TRBD1. Germline V CDR1 and CDR2: SGHTA, FQGNSA. Unmatched junction bases numbered 7, after V lost 6 bases and J lost 9 bases. The CDR3 contains 14 residues. In DNA, the CDR3 is TGTGCCAGCAGATATAGACAGGGGATTTCACCCCTCCACTTT. Protein: CASRYRQGISPLHF.

This clone was counted between two and nine times. The chain employs TRBV20-1 and TRBJ1-4, with D possibly matching TRBD1 (6 bases). V lost 5 bases, J lost 16 bases, and 17 bases lay in between. Looked up from germline, CDR1 is DFQATT and CDR2 is SNEGSKA (reference sequence). The CDR3 is 11 residues long. The CDR3 bases are TGCAGTGCTGGGGGTGGACAGTTTCCGTTTTTT. Translated, it gives CSAGGGQFPFF.

This chain uses TRBV12-5 with TRBJ1-2, with D tentatively TRBD1 (6 bases). V lost 0 bases, J lost 4 bases, and 12 bases lay in between. CDR1 is LGHNT, CDR2 FRNRAP, per germline. The CDR3 runs 15 residues. CDR3 in DNA: TGTGCTAGTGGTTTGGTGGTTTCAGGGGCCTATGGCTACACCTTC. Translation gives CASGLVVSGAYGYTF.

J is TRBJ2-1 and V is TRBV7-3; TRBD1 is a possible D gene (6 bases). The V gene lost 5 bases and the J gene lost 7 bases, with 9 bases spanning the gap. This CDR3 is 12 amino acids long. Per the germline V gene, CDR1 is SGHTA and CDR2 is FQGTGA. CDR3 sequence: CASSDTGNEQFF. The CDR3 coding sequence is TGTGCCAGCAGCGACACAGGGAATGAGCAGTTCTTC.

The table lists this clone with a few counts. The genes are TRBV10-3 and TRBJ2-2, with D possibly matching TRBD1 (6 bases). Trimming took off 8 bases at V and 1 base at J, with 11 bases between the two ends. The CDR3 sequence is 14 residues long. Per germline, CDR1 ENHRY and CDR2 SYGVKD. The DNA for the CDR3 is TGTGCCATCGGACAGACCGAGAACACCGGGGAGCTGTTTTTT. Protein product: CAIGQTENTGELFF.

Many counts were recorded for this clone. This rearrangement joins TRBV6-6 to TRBJ1-3; unclear D gene. The CDR3 runs to 13 residues. The ends were cut back, 5 bases at V and 4 bases at J, with 9 bases in the middle. CDR1 and CDR2 from the germline V gene are MNHNY and SVGAGI (reference sequence). The chain's CDR3 is CASSDDGGNTIYF. CDR3 nucleotide sequence: TGTGCCAGCAGTGACGACGGGGGAAACACCATATATTTT.

This chain links TRBV5-4 with TRBJ2-4; 9 bases are shared with TRBD1. The CDR3 contains 16 residues. The junction had 11 bases not matched to a gene; V was cut back by 4 bases and J by 6 bases. The germline V gene encodes CDR1 SGHNT and CDR2 YYREEE (reference sequence). The CDR3 nucleotides are TGTGCCAGCAGCAGGGGACAGGGTAGGCTCGGAAACATTCAGTACTTC. Its protein is CASSRGQGRLGNIQYF.

This clone was recorded only once. V gene TRBV27 combines with J gene TRBJ2-3; 7 bases fit TRBD1. The CDR3 is 15 amino acids. Germline V gives CDR1 MNHEY, CDR2 SMNVEV (reference sequence). With V trimmed by 0 bases and J by 1 base, 1 base remained unmatched. CDR3 DNA: TGTGCCAGCAGTTTATCCCAGGGGGGCACAGATACGCAGTATTTT. Protein product: CASSLSQGGTDTQYF.

The CDR3 nucleotides read TGTGCCAGCAGCCCCCATTTAGGAAACCGAGGGAATGAGCAGTTCTTC. Its protein product is CASSPHLGNRGNEQFF. This chain connects TRBV7-9 to TRBJ2-1, with a possible D match to TRBD2 (5 bases). V lost 5 bases, J lost 7 bases, and 21 bases lay in between. Germline CDR1 and CDR2: SEHNR and FQNEAQ (reference sequence). The CDR3 runs to 16 residues.

The chain employs TRBV9 and TRBJ2-3; 13 bases match TRBD2. The junction had 3 bases not matched to a gene; V was cut back by 3 bases and J by 2 bases. The CDR3 extends over 16 amino acids. Germline V lookup: CDR1 SGDLS, CDR2 YYNGEE. CDR3 amino acids: CASSGTSGGITDTQYF. CDR3 DNA sequence: TGTGCCAGCAGCGGGACTAGCGGGGGTATCACAGATACGCAGTATTTT.

The chain recombines TRBV10-3 with TRBJ1-2; 8 nucleotides align to TRBD1. Germline-derived CDR1 and CDR2 are ENHRY and SYGVKD. Germline trimming cut 5 bases from V and 3 bases from J; bases unmatched to any gene: 5. This CDR3 contains 14 residues. CDR3 DNA: TGTGCCATCAGTCAACAGGGGGGTGACTATGGCTACACCTTC. The encoded protein is CAISQQGGDYGYTF.

The chain couples TRBV28 to TRBJ2-3, with TRBD2 matching 9 bases. The V and J ends lost 7 bases and 1 base, in that order; junction bases with no gene match: 12. This CDR3 is built from 17 residues. Germline assignment: CDR1 MDHEN and CDR2 SYDVKM. CDR3 nucleotides: TGTGCCAGCACCGCTTTGGAGCGGGGGGACGGCACAGATACGCAGTATTTT. It codes for CASTALERGDGTDTQYF.

V gene TRBV7-2 combines with J gene TRBJ2-1; D is uncertain. The V end was cut by 4 bases, the J end by 2 bases, with 6 bases between. From germline, CDR1 is SGHTA and CDR2 FQGNSA. The CDR3 loop spans 13 amino acids. The CDR3 sequence is CASSWQTYNEQFF. CDR3 nucleotides: TGTGCCAGCAGCTGGCAAACCTACAATGAGCAGTTCTTC.

V usage is TRBV7-9 and J usage is TRBJ1-1; D is undetermined. Germline CDR1 is SEHNR and CDR2 is FQNEAQ (reference sequence). Trimming shortened V by 3 bases and J by 4 bases, and 9 bases separated the two germline ends. This CDR3 has 13 amino acids. The CDR3, as DNA: TGTGCCAGCAGCTTTTCATTGGCCACTGAAGCTTTCTTT. Amino acid sequence: CASSFSLATEAFF.

The gene calls are TRBV5-4 and TRBJ2-3; 8 bases map to TRBD2. With 5 bases clipped from V and 7 bases from J, the junction kept 15 bases outside the gene matches. CDR1 is SGHNT, CDR2 YYREEE, per germline (reference sequence). This CDR3 contains 16 residues. CDR3 sequence: CASSSGRGASDNTQYF. CDR3 coding DNA: TGTGCCAGCAGTAGTGGGCGGGGGGCCTCCGACAATACGCAGTATTTT. The complete variable domain, with remaining parts taken from reference TRBV5-4 and TRBJ2-3, reads ETGVTQSPTHLIKTRGQQVTLRCSSQSGHNTVSWYQQALGQGPQFIFQYYREEENGRGNFPPRFSGLQFPNYSSELNVNALELDDSALYLCASSSGRGASDNTQYFGPGTRLTVL.

The J gene is TRBJ2-5, the V gene TRBV5-5; TRBD1 aligns across 12 bases. Germline-derived CDR1 and CDR2 are SGHKS and YYEKEE (reference sequence). The CDR3 totals 15 residues. The V gene end was trimmed by 0 bases and the J gene end by 6 bases; junction bases not matched to a gene: 3. Written as DNA, the CDR3 is TGTGCCAGCAGCTTGGTGGGGACAGGGGGCAAGACCCAGTACTTC. It encodes CASSLVGTGGKTQYF.

The CDR3 reads CATSDQGRSQPQHF. The CDR3 DNA follows: TGTGCCACCAGTGACCAGGGGAGAAGTCAGCCCCAGCATTTT. V usage is TRBV24-1 and J usage is TRBJ1-5; a possible D gene is TRBD1 (6 bases). V was clipped by 4 bases and J by 6 bases, with 12 bases between them. CDR3 length equals 14 residues. CDR1 KGHDR and CDR2 SFDVKD come from the germline V gene.

This clone showed up just a few times. The chain recombines TRBV11-1 with TRBJ1-2, with TRBD1 identical over 8 bases. V shed 0 bases, J shed 0 bases, and the junction held 3 bases outside the gene matches. This CDR3 spans 16 amino acids. Looked up from germline, CDR1 is SGHAT and CDR2 is FQDESV (reference sequence). CDR3 sequence reads: CASSLAGTGTNYGYTF. DNA for the CDR3: TGTGCCAGCAGCTTAGCGGGGACAGGAACTAACTATGGCTACACCTTC.

Concerning this clone: One end of the junction is discordant with germline, which a read error may explain. The chain carries TRBV19 and TRBJ1-2; the match to TRBD1 covers 8 bases. The V gene's germline CDR1 is LNHDA and CDR2 SQIVND (reference sequence). This CDR3 spans 15 amino acids. CDR3 loop: CASSDGQGKYYGYTF. The DNA for the CDR3 is TGTGCCAGTAGTGATGGACAGGGCAAATACTACGGCTACACCTTC.

The gene calls are TRBV19 and TRBJ2-3; no reliable D call. V was clipped by 4 bases and J by 4 bases, with 18 bases between them. This CDR3 region has 16 residues. CDR1 LNHDA and CDR2 SQIVND come from the germline V gene (reference sequence). CDR3 in DNA: TGTGCCAGTAGTACCCCCTTCACGGGTCTAGCAGATACGCAGTATTTT. It specifies CASSTPFTGLADTQYF.

The CDR3: CASSPKGTSGGARYEQFF. CDR3 coding DNA: TGTGCCAGCAGCCCAAAGGGGACTAGCGGGGGGGCGAGGTATGAGCAGTTCTTC. The chain employs TRBV3-1 (or the pseudogene TRBV3-2) and TRBJ2-1, with 16 bases aligning to TRBD2. This CDR3 has 18 amino acids. Germline V lookup: CDR1 LGHDT, CDR2 YNNKEL (reference sequence). Trimming at V came to 4 bases and at J to 8 bases, leaving 11 bases not matched to a gene.

The chain links TRBV19 to TRBJ1-4, with TRBD1 matching over 7 bases. The CDR3 is made up of 15 amino acids. J was trimmed by 5 bases and V by 5 bases; bases with no gene match: 8. Per germline, CDR1 LNHDA and CDR2 SQIVND (reference sequence). The CDR3 nucleotides are TGTGCCAGTAGTCCCCGGACAGGAAGGAATGAAAAACTGTTTTTT. Protein sequence: CASSPRTGRNEKLFF.

The genes are TRBV29-1 and TRBJ1-1, with TRBD1 matching over 7 bases. The V gene end was trimmed by 4 bases and the J gene end by 7 bases; junction bases not matched to a gene: 6. The CDR3 consists of 12 residues. Per germline, CDR1 SQVTM and CDR2 ANQGSEA. CDR3 in amino acids: CSVVRGINEAFF. Here the CDR3 DNA reads TGCAGCGTTGTCAGGGGGATAAATGAAGCTTTCTTT.

This chain uses TRBV4-3 with TRBJ2-5, with a possible D match to TRBD1 (5 bases). Trimming stripped 0 bases from V and 4 bases from J, with 12 bases between. The CDR3 is 15 residues long. CDR1 and CDR2 from the germline V gene are LGHNA and YSLEER. CDR3 amino acids: CASSQEVRTGETQYF. CDR3 sequence (DNA): TGCGCCAGCAGCCAAGAGGTGCGCACAGGAGAGACCCAGTACTTC.

This chain connects TRBV18 to TRBJ1-6; unclear D gene. The CDR3 covers 15 residues. Germline CDR1 KGHSH, CDR2 LQKENI. V dropped 10 bases and J dropped 0 bases, with 13 bases sitting between them. The CDR3 here is CATSGESSYNSPLHF. The CDR3 DNA is TGTGCCACCTCCGGGGAGAGCTCCTATAATTCACCCCTCCACTTT.

This clone has only a few counts. This chain joins TRBV6-5 and TRBJ1-6, with D unclear. V was trimmed by 3 bases and J by 6 bases, leaving 9 bases between them. CDR1 and CDR2 from the germline V gene are MNHEY and SVGAGI. The CDR3 covers 14 residues. DNA of the CDR3: TGTGCCAGCAGTTATTTGGGAGCTAATTCACCCCTCCACTTT. It yields the protein CASSYLGANSPLHF.

The J gene is TRBJ2-5, the V gene TRBV6-5, with TRBD1 as a possible D gene (6 bases). This CDR3 comprises 15 residues. The V end lost 6 bases, the J end lost 1 base, and 15 bases lay between the germline ends. Germline V gene lookup returns CDR1 MNHEY and CDR2 SVGAGI. CDR3 amino acids: CASRAGVWGQETQYF. Written as DNA, the CDR3 is TGTGCCAGCAGGGCAGGGGTTTGGGGCCAAGAGACCCAGTACTTC.

The chain recombines TRBV7-6 with TRBJ2-1; no firm D call. V was cut by 3 bases and J by 0 bases, with 12 bases left in between. Per germline, CDR1 SGHVS and CDR2 FNYEAQ. The CDR3 is 16 residues long. The CDR3 loop is CASSLLARSSYNEQFF. Here the CDR3 DNA reads TGTGCCAGCAGCTTGTTGGCACGAAGCTCCTACAATGAGCAGTTCTTC.

The V gene is TRBV13, the J gene TRBJ2-3, with TRBD2 matching over 13 bases. The germline gives CDR1 PRHDT, CDR2 FYEKMQ (reference sequence). The ends lost 4 bases at V and 2 bases at J; junction bases unmatched: 9. The CDR3 spans 18 residues. The DNA for the CDR3 is TGTGCCAGCAGCTCGACCGGGACTAGCGGGGAAACCACAGATACGCAGTATTTT. This translates into CASSSTGTSGETTDTQYF.

The chain uses TRBV11-2 and TRBJ2-5, with 14 bases lining up with TRBD2. The CDR3 has 17 amino acids. Germline V CDR1 and CDR2: SGHAT, FQNNGV. The ends lost 4 bases at V and 5 bases at J; junction bases unmatched: 9. CDR3 DNA sequence: TGTGCCAGCAGCTCCGGACTAGCGGGGGGCCTTTTGGAGACCCAGTACTTC. Its protein is CASSSGLAGGLLETQYF.